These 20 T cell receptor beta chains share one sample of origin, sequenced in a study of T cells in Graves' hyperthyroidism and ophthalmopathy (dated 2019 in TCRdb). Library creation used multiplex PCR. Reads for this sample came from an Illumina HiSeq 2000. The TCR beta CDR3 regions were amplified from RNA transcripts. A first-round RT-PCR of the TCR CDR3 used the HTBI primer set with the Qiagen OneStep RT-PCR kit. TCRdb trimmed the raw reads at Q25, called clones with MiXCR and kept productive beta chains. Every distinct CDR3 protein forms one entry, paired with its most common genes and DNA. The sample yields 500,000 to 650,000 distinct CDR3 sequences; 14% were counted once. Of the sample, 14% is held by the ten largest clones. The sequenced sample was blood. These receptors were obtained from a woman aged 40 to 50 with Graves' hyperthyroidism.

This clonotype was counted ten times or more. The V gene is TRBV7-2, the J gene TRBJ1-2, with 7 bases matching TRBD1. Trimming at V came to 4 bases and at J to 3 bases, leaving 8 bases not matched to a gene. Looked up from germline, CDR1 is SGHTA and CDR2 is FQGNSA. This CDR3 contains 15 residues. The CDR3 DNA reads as TGTGCCAGCAGCTCCGAGCGGGACAGCCACTATGGCTACACCTTC. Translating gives CASSSERDSHYGYTF.

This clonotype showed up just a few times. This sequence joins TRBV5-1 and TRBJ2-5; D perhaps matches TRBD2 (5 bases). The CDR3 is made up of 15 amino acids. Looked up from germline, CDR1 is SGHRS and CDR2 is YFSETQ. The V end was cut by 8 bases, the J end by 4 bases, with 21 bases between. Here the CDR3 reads CASSPNLAFGETQYF. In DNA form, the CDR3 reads TGCGCCAGTTCACCGAATCTAGCTTTCGGAGAGACCCAGTACTTC. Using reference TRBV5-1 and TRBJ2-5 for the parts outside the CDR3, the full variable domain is KAGVTQTPRYLIKTRGQQVTLSCSPISGHRSVSWYQQTPGQGLQFLFEYFSETQRNKGNFPGRFSGRQFSNSRSEMNVSTLELGDSALYLCASSPNLAFGETQYFGPGTRLLVL.

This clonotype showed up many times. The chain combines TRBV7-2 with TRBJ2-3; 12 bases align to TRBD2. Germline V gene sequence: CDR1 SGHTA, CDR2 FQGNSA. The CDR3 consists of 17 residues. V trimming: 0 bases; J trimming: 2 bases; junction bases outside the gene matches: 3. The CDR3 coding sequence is TGTGCCAGCAGCTTAGCTCTAGCGGGGGGGACCACAGATACGCAGTATTTT. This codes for CASSLALAGGTTDTQYF. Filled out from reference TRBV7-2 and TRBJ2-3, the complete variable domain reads GAGVSQSPSNKVTEKGKDVELRCDPISGHTALYWYRQSLGQGLEFLIYFQGNSAPDKSGLPSDRFSAERTGGSVSTLTIQRTQQEDSAVYLCASSLALAGGTTDTQYFGPGTRLTVL.

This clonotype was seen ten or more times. CDR3 residues: CASSSVRRYANTGELFF. The DNA of the CDR3 is TGTGCCAGCAGCTCGGTCCGACGGTACGCGAACACCGGGGAGCTGTTTTTT. This chain joins TRBV7-8 and TRBJ2-2; D gene uncertain. This CDR3 has 17 residues. V was shortened by 4 bases and J by 0 bases, with 15 bases between the two germline ends. Germline loops: CDR1 SGHVS, CDR2 FQNEAQ. Combining the CDR3 with reference TRBV7-8 and TRBJ2-2 gives the whole variable domain GAGVSQSPRYKVAKRGQDVALRCDPISGHVSLFWYQQALGQGPEFLTYFQNEAQLDKSGLPSDRFFAERPEGSVSTLKIQRTQQEDSAVYLCASSSVRRYANTGELFFGEGSRLTVL.

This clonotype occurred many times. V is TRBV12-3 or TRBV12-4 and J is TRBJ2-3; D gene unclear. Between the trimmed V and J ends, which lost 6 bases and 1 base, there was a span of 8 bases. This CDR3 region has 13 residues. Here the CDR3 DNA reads TGTGCCAGCAGCCTTAGGGGCACAGATACGCAGTATTTT. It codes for CASSLRGTDTQYF.

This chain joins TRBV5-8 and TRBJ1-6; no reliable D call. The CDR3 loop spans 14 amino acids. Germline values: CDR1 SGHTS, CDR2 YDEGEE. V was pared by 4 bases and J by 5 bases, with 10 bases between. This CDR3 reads CASSQDGDNSPLHF. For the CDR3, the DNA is TGTGCCAGCAGCCAGGACGGTGATAATTCACCCCTCCACTTT.

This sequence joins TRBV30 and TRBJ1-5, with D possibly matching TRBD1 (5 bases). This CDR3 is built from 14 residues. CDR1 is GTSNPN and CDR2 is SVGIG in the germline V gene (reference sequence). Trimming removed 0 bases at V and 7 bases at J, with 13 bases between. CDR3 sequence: CAWSVSGGAQPQHF. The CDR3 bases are TGTGCCTGGAGTGTATCGGGGGGAGCCCAGCCCCAGCATTTT.

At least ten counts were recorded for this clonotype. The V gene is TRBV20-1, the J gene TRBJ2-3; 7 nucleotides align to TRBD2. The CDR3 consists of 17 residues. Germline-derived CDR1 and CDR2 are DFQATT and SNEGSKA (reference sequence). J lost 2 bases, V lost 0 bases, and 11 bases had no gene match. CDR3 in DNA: TGCAGTGCTAGAGATTCAGCGGCTAGCGGATACACAGATACGCAGTATTTT. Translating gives CSARDSAASGYTDTQYF.

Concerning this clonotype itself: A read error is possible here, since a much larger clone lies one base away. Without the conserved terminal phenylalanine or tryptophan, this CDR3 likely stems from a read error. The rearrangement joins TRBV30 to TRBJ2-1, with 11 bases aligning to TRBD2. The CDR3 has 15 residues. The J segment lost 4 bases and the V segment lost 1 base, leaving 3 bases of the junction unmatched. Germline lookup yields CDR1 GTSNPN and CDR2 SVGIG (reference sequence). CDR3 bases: TGTGCCTGGAGTGCCTTAGCGGGAGGGTACAATGAGCAGTTCGTC. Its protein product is CAWSALAGGYNEQFV.

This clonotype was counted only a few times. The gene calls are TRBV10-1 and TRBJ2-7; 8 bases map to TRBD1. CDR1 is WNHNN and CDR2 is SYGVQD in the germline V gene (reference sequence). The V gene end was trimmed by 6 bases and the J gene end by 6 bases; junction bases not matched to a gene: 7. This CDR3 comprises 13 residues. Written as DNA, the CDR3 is TGCGCCAGCAGCGTTGACAGGGGAGCCGAGCAGTACTTC. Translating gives CASSVDRGAEQYF.

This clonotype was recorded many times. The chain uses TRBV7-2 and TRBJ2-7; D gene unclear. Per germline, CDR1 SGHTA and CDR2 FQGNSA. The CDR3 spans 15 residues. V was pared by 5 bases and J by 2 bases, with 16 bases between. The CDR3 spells CASSARHGSAYEQYF. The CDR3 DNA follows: TGTGCCAGCAGCGCTCGGCACGGAAGTGCCTACGAGCAGTACTTC.

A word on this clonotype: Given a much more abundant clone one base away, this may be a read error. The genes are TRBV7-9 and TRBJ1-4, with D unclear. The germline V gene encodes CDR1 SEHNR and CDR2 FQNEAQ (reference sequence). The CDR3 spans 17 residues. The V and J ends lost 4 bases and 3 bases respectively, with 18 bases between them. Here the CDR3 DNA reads TGTGCCAGCAGCTCTTTAACCAGTACAGCAGCTAATGAAAAACTGTTTTTT. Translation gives CASSSLTSTAANEKLFF.

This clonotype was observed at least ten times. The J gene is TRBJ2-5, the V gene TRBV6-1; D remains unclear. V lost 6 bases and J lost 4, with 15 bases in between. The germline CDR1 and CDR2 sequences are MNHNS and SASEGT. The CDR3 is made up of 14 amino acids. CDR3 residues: CASSLTKARETQYF. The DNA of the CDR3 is TGTGCCAGCAGCCTCACGAAGGCAAGAGAGACCCAGTACTTC.

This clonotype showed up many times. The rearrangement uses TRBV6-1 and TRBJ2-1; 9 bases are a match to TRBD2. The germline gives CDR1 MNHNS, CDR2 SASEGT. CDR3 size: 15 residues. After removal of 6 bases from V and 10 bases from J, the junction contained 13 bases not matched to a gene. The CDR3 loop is CASRVGTSRGMEQFF. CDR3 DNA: TGTGCCAGCAGGGTGGGGACTAGCCGTGGTATGGAGCAGTTCTTC.

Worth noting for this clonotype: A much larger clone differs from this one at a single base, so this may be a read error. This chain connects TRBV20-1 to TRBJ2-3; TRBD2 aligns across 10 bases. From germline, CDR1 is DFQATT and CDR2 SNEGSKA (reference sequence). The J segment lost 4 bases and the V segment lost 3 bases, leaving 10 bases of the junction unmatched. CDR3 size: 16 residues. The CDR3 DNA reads TGCAGTGCTAGTGAGTGGAGCGGGAGGGAATCAGATACGCAGTATTTT. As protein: CSASEWSGRESDTQYF.

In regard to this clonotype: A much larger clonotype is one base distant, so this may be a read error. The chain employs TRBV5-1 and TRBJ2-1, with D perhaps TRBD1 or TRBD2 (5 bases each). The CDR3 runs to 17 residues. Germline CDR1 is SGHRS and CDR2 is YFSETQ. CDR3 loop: CASSSGAGTISHNEQFF. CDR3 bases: TGCGCCAGCAGCTCCGGGGCAGGGACCATCTCCCACAATGAGCAGTTCTTC.

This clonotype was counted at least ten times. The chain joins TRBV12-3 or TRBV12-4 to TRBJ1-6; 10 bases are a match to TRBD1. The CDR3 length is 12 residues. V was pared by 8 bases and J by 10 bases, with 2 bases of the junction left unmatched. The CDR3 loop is CASGGQGSPLHF. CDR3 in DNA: TGTGCCAGCGGGGGACAGGGGTCACCCCTCCACTTT.

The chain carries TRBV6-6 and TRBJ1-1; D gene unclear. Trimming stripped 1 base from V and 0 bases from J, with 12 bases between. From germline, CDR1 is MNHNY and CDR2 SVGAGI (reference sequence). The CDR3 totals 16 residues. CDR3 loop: CASSYLGGRVNTEAFF. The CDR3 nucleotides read TGTGCCAGCAGTTACTTGGGTGGCAGAGTGAACACTGAAGCTTTCTTT.

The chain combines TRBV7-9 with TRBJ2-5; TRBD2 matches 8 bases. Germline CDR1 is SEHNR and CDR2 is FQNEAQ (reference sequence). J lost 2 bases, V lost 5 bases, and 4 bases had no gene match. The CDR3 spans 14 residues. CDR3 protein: CASSISGAQETQYF. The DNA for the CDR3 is TGTGCCAGCAGCATTAGCGGGGCTCAAGAGACCCAGTACTTC.

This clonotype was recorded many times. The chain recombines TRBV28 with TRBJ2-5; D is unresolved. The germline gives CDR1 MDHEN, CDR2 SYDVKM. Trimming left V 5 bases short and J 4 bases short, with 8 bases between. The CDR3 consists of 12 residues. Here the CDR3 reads CASSPVRETQYF. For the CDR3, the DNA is TGTGCCAGCAGTCCCGTTCGAGAGACCCAGTACTTC.